The 9 T cell receptor beta chains listed next were all sequenced from one sample in a study of Ad26.COV2.S vaccination and SARS-CoV-2 variants. Generated by immunoSEQ multiplex PCR, the TCRdb table keeps only in-frame clones and is missing some. This table holds some 290,000 clones, more than 70% found once. This sample's treatment: roughly 18 received Ad26.COV2.S at low or high dose, single or two shots; several received placebo; per-sample allocation not given. Following the first vaccine or placebo injection, samples were taken on day 63. Sequencing was performed on peripheral blood, taken in a trial of Ad26.COV2.S vaccine versus placebo. The receptors originated from a person between 18 and 60 years old who received the Ad26.COV2.S COVID-19 vaccine or a placebo.

V is TRBV18 and J is TRBJ1-1; no clear D. Trimming took off 2 bases at V and 7 bases at J, with 14 bases between the two ends. Germline values: CDR1 KGHSH, CDR2 LQKENI. The CDR3 has 14 residues. As DNA, the CDR3 is TGTGCCAGCTCACCAAGGGCGGGCTACGATGAAGCTTTCTTT. Its translation is CASSPRAGYDEAFF.

This chain connects TRBV29-1 to TRBJ1-5, with D possibly matching TRBD1 (5 bases). V gave up 7 bases and J gave up 0 bases, with 10 bases separating them. The CDR3 totals 13 residues. Germline-derived CDR1 and CDR2 are SQVTM and ANQGSEA. In nucleotides, the CDR3 is TGCAGCGCGGGGGATTATAGCAATCAGCCCCAGCATTTT. It yields the protein CSAGDYSNQPQHF. The entire variable domain, with the rest obtained from reference TRBV29-1 and TRBJ1-5, is as follows: SAVISQKPSRDICQRGTSLTIQCQVDSQVTMMFWYRQQPGQSLTLIATANQGSEATYESGFVIDKFPISRPNLTFSTLTVSNMSPEDSSIYLCSAGDYSNQPQHFGDGTRLSIL.

The chain couples TRBV5-4 to TRBJ1-3; D ambiguous. This CDR3 spans 14 amino acids. Germline CDR1 SGHNT, CDR2 YYREEE (reference sequence). V was shortened by 3 bases and J by 4 bases, with 11 bases between the two germline ends. CDR3 in amino acids: CASSSISAGNTIYF. DNA of the CDR3: TGTGCCAGCAGCTCCATATCGGCCGGAAACACCATATATTTT.

The CDR3 DNA sequence: TGTGCCAGCTCACCACCCTCGGGACGGGTGAACACTGAAGCTTTCTTT. Its translation is CASSPPSGRVNTEAFF. The chain joins TRBV18 to TRBJ1-1, with D maybe TRBD1 (5 bases). CDR1 KGHSH and CDR2 LQKENI come from the germline V gene. CDR3 length: 16 residues. V lost 0 bases to trimming and J lost 0 bases, with 11 bases between them. Full variable domain (outside the CDR3, taken from reference TRBV18 and TRBJ1-1): NAGVMQNPRHLVRRRGQEARLRCSPMKGHSHVYWYRQLPEEGLKFMVYLQKENIIDESGMPKERFSAEFPKEGPSILRIQQVVRGDSAAYFCASSPPSGRVNTEAFFGQGTRLTVV.

The chain combines TRBV7-9 with TRBJ1-3, with a weak D call TRBD1 (5 bases). Germline V gives CDR1 SEHNR, CDR2 FQNEAQ (reference sequence). V gave up 7 bases and J gave up 2 bases, with 12 bases separating them. CDR3 length: 14 residues. The CDR3 coding sequence is TGTGCCAGCACCCCGTCGGGGGCTGGAAACACCATATATTTT. It yields the protein CASTPSGAGNTIYF.

The V call is TRBV11-1, the J call TRBJ2-7; D remains unclear. Germline V lookup: CDR1 SGHAT, CDR2 FQDESV (reference sequence). CDR3 length equals 12 residues. Trimming pared 4 bases from V and 4 bases from J, leaving 8 bases between. CDR3 residues: CASSSDRYEQYF. The DNA for the CDR3 is TGTGCCAGCAGCTCCGACCGGTACGAGCAGTACTTC.

The rearrangement links TRBV29-1 to TRBJ2-7; D ambiguous. The germline CDR1 and CDR2 sequences are SQVTM and ANQGSEA. The CDR3 has 13 amino acids. V lost 6 bases and J 1 base, leaving 13 bases between the germline ends. CDR3 sequence reads: CSVVPVGSYEQYF. DNA of the CDR3: TGCAGCGTAGTCCCGGTGGGTTCCTACGAGCAGTACTTC.

The chain links TRBV9 to TRBJ1-2; no firm D call. The germline V gene has CDR1 SGDLS and CDR2 YYNGEE. This CDR3 comprises 15 residues. The V gene lost 0 bases and the J gene lost 5 bases, with 14 bases spanning the gap. The DNA of the CDR3 is TGTGCCAGCAGCGTAGGAGGGCTCGGTCCTTATGGCTACACCTTC. Its protein is CASSVGGLGPYGYTF.

The genes are TRBV30 and TRBJ1-1, with D unclear. The CDR3 length is 14 residues. CDR1 is GTSNPN, CDR2 SVGIG, per germline (reference sequence). V was pared by 2 bases and J by 3 bases, with 13 bases between. CDR3: CAWSPNSGYTEAFF. CDR3 nucleotide sequence: TGTGCCTGGAGTCCTAATTCGGGGTACACTGAAGCTTTCTTT. The variable domain in full, completed from reference TRBV30 and TRBJ1-1, reads SQTIHQWPATLVQPVGSPLSLECTVEGTSNPNLYWYRQAAGRGLQLLFYSVGIGQISSEVPQNLSASRPQDRQFILSSKKLLLSDSGFYLCAWSPNSGYTEAFFGQGTRLTVV.